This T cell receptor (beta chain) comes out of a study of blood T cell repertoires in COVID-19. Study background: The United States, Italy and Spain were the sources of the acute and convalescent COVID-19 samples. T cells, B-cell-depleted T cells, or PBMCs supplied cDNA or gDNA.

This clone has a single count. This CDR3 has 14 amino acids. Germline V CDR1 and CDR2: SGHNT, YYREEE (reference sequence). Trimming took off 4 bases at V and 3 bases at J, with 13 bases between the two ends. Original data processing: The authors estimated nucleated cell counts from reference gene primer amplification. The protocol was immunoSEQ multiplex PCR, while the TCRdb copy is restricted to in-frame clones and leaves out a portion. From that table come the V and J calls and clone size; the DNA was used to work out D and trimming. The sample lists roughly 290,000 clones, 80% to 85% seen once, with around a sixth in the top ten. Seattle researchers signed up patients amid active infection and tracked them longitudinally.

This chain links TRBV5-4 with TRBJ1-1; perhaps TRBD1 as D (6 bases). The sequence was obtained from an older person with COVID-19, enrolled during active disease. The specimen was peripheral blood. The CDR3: CASSGTRGDTEAFF. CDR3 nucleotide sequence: TGTGCCAGCAGCGGGACCAGGGGTGACACTGAAGCTTTCTTT.